Below, 3 T cell receptor beta chains from the same sample are listed, as sequenced in a study of beta chain features in type 1 diabetes. The study, taken as a whole, reports: Shortening that was moderate but significant affected the TCRB CDR3s of Type 1 diabetes patients in all four CD4+ subsets.

Antigen specificity for these receptors is unknown. Reverse transcription of all isolated RNA meant that expressed TCRB transcripts were sequenced. Using immunoSEQ multiplex PCR, the repertoire was profiled, and TCRdb retains in-frame clones only, with some absent. The profile shows nearly 350,000 clones, around 8.5% of them singletons. The specimen sequenced was central memory CD4+ T cells from blood. The receptors shown here come from a man younger than 45 with type 1 diabetes.

This clone was observed a few times. The CDR3 reads CSARANYEQYF. CDR3 DNA: TGCAGTGCTAGGGCTAACTACGAGCAGTACTTC. V is TRBV20-1 and J is TRBJ2-7; D gene unclear. CDR3 length: 11 amino acids. Trimming shortened V by 3 bases and J by 3 bases, and 6 bases separated the two germline ends. Germline V lookup: CDR1 DFQATT, CDR2 SNEGSKA (reference sequence).

This sequence joins TRBV7-9 and TRBJ1-6, with unresolved D. The CDR3 sequence is 14 residues long. Germline CDR1 and CDR2: SEHNR and FQNEAQ (reference sequence). Trimming removed 1 base at V and 9 bases at J, with 10 bases between. The CDR3 DNA follows: TGTGCCAGCAGCTTAGGAGGGAAGGGTTCACCCCTCCACTTT. Protein product: CASSLGGKGSPLHF.

A few counts support this clone. The chain combines TRBV4-3 with TRBJ1-1, with a possible D match to TRBD1 (6 bases). In germline, CDR1 is LGHNA, CDR2 YSLEER. V lost 2 bases and J 4 bases, leaving 14 bases between the germline ends. CDR3 size: 15 residues. CDR3 coding DNA: TGCGCCAGCAGCCAAAACAGGGCGGGGGGCACTGAAGCTTTCTTT. This encodes CASSQNRAGGTEAFF.